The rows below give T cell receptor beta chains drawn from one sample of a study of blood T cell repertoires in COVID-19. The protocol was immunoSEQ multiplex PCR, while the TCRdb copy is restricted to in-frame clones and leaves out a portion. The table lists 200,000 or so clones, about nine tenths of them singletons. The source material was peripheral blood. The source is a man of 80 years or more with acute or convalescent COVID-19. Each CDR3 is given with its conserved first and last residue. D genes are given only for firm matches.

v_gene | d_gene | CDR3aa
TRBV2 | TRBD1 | CASSDGQGNSPLHF
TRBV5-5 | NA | CASSPEAELYNEQFF
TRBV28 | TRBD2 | CASRRGLAQETQYF
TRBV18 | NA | CASSPWDIKGTQYF
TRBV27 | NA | CASRISSAAQETQYF
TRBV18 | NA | CASSPPILQDTQYF
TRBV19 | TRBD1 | CASSPDRGPTGELFF
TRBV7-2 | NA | CASSLSPGYEAPQYF
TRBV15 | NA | CATSRGGGAIEQFF
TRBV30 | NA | CAWSVQGHEQYF
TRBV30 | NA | CAWSSRAGGQRSGNTIYF
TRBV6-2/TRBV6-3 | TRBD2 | CASSPATGTSVNEQFF
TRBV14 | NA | CASSQDPQTYNEQFF
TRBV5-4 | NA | CASSYQLVARSDTQYF
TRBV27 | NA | CASSLSRVRAEQYF
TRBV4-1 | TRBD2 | CASSRLAGGGYNEQFF
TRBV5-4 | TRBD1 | CASSSGQGGYNEQFF
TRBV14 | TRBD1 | CASSPLGQGKTQYF
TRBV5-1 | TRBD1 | CASSTGQGEKLFF
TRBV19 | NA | CASSPSGQVRTEAFF
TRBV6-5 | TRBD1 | CASSRQGLAKNIQYF
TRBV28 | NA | CASSPQGSSYNEQFF
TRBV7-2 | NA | CASSLAPFRQGGNTGELFF
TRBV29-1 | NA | CSVADEKLFF
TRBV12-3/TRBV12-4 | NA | CASSLNRDSPLHF
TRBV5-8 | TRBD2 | CASSSGHGSGTNEQFF
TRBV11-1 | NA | CASSHGYTEAFF
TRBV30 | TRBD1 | CAWGQGNQPQHF
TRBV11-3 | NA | CASSLKPGHDQFF
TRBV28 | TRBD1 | CASSNSDRGGLNYGYTF
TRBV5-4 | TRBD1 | CASSHRDRYNEQFF
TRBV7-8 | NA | CASSLVVVNGEQFF
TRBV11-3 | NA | CASSLGHQGLSGNTIYF
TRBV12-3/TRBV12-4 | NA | CASSLGTYRDF